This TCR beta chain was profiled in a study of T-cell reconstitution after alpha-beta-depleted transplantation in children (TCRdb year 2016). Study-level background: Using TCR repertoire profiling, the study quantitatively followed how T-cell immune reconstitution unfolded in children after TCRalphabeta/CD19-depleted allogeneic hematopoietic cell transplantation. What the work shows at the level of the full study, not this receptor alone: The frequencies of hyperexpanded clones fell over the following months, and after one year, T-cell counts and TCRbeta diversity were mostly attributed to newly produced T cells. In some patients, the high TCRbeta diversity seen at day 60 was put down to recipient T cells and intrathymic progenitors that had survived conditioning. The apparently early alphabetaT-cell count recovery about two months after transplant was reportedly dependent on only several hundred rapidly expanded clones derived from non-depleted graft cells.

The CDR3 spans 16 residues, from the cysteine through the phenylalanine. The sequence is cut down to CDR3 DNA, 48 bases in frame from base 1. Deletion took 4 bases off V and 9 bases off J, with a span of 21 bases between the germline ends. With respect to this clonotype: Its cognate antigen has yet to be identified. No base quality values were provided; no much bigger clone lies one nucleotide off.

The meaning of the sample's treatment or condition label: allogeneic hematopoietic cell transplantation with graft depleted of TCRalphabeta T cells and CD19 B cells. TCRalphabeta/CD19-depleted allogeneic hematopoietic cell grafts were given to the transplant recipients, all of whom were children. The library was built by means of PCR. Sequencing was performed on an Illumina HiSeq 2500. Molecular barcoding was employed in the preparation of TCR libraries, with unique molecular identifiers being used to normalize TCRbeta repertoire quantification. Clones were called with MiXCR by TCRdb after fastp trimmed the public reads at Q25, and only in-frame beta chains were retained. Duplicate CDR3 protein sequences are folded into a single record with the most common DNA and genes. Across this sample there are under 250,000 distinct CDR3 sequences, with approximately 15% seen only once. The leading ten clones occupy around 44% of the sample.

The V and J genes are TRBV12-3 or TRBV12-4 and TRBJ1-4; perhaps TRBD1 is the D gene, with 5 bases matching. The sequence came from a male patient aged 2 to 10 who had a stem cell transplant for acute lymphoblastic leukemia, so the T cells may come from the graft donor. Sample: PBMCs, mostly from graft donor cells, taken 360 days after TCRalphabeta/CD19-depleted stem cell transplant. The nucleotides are TGTGCCAGCAGTTCTGACAAAGGGGCCCCGTTGCAAAAACTGTTTTTT. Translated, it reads CASSSDKGAPLQKLFF.